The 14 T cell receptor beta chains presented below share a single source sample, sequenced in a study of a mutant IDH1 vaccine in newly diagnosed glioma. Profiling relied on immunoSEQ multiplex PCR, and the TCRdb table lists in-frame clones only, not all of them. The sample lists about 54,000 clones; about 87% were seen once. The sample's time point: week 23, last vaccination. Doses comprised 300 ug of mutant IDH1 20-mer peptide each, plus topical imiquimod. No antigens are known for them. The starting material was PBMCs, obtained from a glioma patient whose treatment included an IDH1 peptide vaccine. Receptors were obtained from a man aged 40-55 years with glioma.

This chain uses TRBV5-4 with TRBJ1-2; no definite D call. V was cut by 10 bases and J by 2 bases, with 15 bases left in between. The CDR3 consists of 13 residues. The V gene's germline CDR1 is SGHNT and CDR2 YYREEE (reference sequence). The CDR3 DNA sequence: TGTGCCGTACACAAGGATGCAAACTATGGCTACACCTTC. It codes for CAVHKDANYGYTF.

CDR3 nucleotides: TGTGCCAGCGAGACAGGGAACACTGAAGCTTTCTTT. Translation gives CASETGNTEAFF. The chain carries TRBV19 and TRBJ1-1, with D possibly being TRBD1 (6 bases). The germline V gene encodes CDR1 LNHDA and CDR2 SQIVND (reference sequence). The CDR3 loop spans 12 amino acids. V lost 9 bases and J lost 1, with 9 bases in between.

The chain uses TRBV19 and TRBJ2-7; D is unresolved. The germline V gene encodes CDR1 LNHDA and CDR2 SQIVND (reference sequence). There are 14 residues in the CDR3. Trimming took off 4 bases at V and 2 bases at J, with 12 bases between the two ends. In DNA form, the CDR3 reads TGTGCCAGTAGTACCGCAGGTGAGGCCTACGAGCAGTACTTC. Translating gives CASSTAGEAYEQYF.

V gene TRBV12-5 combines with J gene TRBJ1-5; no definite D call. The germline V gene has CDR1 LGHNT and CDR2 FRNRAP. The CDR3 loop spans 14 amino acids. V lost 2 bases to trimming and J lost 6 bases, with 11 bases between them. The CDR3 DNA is TGTGCTAGTGGTTTGCCCGGGGTCCCTCAGCCCCAGCATTTT. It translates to CASGLPGVPQPQHF.

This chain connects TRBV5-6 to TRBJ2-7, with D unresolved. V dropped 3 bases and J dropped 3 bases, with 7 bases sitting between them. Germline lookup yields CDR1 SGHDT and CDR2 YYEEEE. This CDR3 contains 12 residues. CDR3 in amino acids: CASSSHFYEQYF. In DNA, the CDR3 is TGTGCCAGCAGCTCCCACTTCTACGAGCAGTACTTC.

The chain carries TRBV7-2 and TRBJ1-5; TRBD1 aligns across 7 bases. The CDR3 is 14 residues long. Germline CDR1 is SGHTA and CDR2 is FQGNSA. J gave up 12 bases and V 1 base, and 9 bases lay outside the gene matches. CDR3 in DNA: TGTGCCAGCAGCTTAGAGGGGGGCCGACAGGGCCAGCATTTT. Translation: CASSLEGGRQGQHF. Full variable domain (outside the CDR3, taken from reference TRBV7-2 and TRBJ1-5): GAGVSQSPSNKVTEKGKDVELRCDPISGHTALYWYRQSLGQGLEFLIYFQGNSAPDKSGLPSDRFSAERTGGSVSTLTIQRTQQEDSAVYLCASSLEGGRQGQHFGDGTRLSIL.

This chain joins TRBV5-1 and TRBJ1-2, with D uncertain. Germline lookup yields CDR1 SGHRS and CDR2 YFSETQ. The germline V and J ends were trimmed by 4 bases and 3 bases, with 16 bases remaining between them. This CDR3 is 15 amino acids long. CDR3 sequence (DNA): TGCGCCAGCAGCCTGGGAGTCGCTGGGGACTATGGCTACACCTTC. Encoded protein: CASSLGVAGDYGYTF.

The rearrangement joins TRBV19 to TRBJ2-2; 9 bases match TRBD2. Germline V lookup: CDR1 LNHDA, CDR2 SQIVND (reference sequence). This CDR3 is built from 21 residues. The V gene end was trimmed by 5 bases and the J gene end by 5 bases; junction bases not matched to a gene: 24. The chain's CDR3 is CASSARLEREVVRVITGELFF. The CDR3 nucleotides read TGTGCCAGTAGTGCGCGACTAGAGCGGGAGGTCGTCCGGGTAATTACCGGGGAGCTGTTTTTT.

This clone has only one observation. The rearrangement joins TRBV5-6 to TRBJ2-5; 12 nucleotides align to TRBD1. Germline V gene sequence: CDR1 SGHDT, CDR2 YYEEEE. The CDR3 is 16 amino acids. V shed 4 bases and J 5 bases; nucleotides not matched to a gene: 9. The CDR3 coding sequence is TGTGCCAGCAGCCGCAGGGACAGGGGGCGTGGGGAGACCCAGTACTTC. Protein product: CASSRRDRGRGETQYF.

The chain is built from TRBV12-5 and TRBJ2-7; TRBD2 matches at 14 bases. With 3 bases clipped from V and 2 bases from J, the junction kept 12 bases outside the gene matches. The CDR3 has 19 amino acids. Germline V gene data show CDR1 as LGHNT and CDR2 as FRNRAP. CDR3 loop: CASGFPGQGLAGAAYEQYF. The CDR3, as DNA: TGTGCTAGTGGTTTCCCGGGACAGGGACTAGCGGGAGCTGCCTACGAGCAGTACTTC.

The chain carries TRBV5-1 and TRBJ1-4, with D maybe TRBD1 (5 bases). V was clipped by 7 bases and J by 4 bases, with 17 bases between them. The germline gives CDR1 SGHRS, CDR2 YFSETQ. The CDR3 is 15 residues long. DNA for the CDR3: TGCGCCAGCGGACTAGCGGGACGCCTTAATGAAAAACTGTTTTTT. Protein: CASGLAGRLNEKLFF. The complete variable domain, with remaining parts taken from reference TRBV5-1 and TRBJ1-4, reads KAGVTQTPRYLIKTRGQQVTLSCSPISGHRSVSWYQQTPGQGLQFLFEYFSETQRNKGNFPGRFSGRQFSNSRSEMNVSTLELGDSALYLCASGLAGRLNEKLFFGSGTQLSVL.

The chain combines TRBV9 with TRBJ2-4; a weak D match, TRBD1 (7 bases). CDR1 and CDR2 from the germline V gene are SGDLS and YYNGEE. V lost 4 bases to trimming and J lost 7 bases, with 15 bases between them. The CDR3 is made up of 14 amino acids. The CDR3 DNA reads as TGTGCCAGCAGCCCGAGACTAGGGGGCAACATTCAGTACTTC. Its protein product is CASSPRLGGNIQYF.

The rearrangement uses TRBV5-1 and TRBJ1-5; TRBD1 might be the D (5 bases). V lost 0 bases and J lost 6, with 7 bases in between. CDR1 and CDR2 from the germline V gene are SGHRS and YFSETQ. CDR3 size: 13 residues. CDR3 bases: TGCGCCAGCAGCTTGGATGGGGGTCAGCCCCAGCATTTT. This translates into CASSLDGGQPQHF. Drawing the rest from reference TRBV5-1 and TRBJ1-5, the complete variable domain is KAGVTQTPRYLIKTRGQQVTLSCSPISGHRSVSWYQQTPGQGLQFLFEYFSETQRNKGNFPGRFSGRQFSNSRSEMNVSTLELGDSALYLCASSLDGGQPQHFGDGTRLSIL.

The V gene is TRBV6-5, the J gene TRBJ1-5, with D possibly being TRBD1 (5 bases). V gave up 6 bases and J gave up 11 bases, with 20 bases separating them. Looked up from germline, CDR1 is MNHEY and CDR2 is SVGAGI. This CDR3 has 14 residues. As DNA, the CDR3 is TGTGCCAGCAGCCACGGAGTCTACATGGGGGCCCAGCATTTT. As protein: CASSHGVYMGAQHF.